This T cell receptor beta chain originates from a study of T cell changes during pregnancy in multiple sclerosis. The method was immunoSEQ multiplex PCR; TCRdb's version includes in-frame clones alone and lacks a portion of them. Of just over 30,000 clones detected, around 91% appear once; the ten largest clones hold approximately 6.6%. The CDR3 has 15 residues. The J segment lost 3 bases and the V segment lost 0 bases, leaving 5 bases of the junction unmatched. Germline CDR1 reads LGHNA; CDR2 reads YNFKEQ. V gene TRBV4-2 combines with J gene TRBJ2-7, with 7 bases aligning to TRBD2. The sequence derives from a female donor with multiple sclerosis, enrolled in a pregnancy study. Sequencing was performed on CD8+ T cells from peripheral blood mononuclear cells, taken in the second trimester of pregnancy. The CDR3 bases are TGTGCCAGCAGCCAAGAATGGGCTAGCGGCTACGAGCAGTACTTC. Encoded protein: CASSQEWASGYEQYF.